Only one count was recorded for the clone carrying this T cell receptor beta chain. What it recognizes is unknown. V lost 5 bases and J lost 0; bases outside the gene matches: 6. Looked up from germline, CDR1 is SQVTM and CDR2 is ANQGSEA. The CDR3 is 14 residues long. Repertoires were generated with immunoSEQ multiplex PCR, while TCRdb's copy carries only in-frame clones and drops some. This table has some 2,100,000 clones, roughly 91% appearing once. These data come from a study of shared clonotypes between healthy human individuals. Study-level results: Donors were few, which limited the genetic and exposure-history diversity represented.

Naive CD8 cells, CD45RO-negative and positively selected for CCR7, excluded terminally differentiated effector memory CD45RA+ cells. Healthy adults negative for HIV, lacking recent acute infections or vaccinations, served as donors. The V gene is TRBV29-1, the J gene TRBJ1-1, with TRBD1 matching 7 bases. The clonotype was recovered from a man younger than 35 in good health. Some clones in this sample may be carry-over from other donors' samples. Source material: naive CD8+ T cells from PBMCs. The CDR3 region is CSVKGAPLNTEAFF. The CDR3 region has the DNA TGCAGCGTTAAGGGGGCGCCCCTGAACACTGAAGCTTTCTTT. The whole variable domain, filled in from reference TRBV29-1 and TRBJ1-1, reads SAVISQKPSRDICQRGTSLTIQCQVDSQVTMMFWYRQQPGQSLTLIATANQGSEATYESGFVIDKFPISRPNLTFSTLTVSNMSPEDSSIYLCSVKGAPLNTEAFFGQGTRLTVV.